Below are 30 T cell receptor beta chains sequenced from a single sample in a study of PD-L1 blockade in urothelial cancer. The data were produced by immunoSEQ multiplex PCR, yet TCRdb's version contains in-frame clones alone and is incomplete. This table holds roughly 100,000 clones, approximately 85% found once. Sample: PBMCs, taken around atezolizumab (anti-PD-L1) treatment. Every receptor here comes from a man over 45 with urothelial cancer.

This clone came up a few times. CDR3 amino acids: CASSEEAGGLVEQFF. CDR3 nucleotides: TGTGCCAGCAGTGAAGAAGCGGGAGGGCTGGTTGAGCAGTTCTTC. This chain joins TRBV2 and TRBJ2-1, with 10 bases identical to TRBD2. The CDR3 runs 15 residues. The J segment lost 9 bases and the V segment lost 1 base, leaving 6 bases of the junction unmatched. From germline, CDR1 is SNHLY and CDR2 FYNNEI.

This clone was recorded a few times. The chain recombines TRBV28 with TRBJ2-2, with D perhaps matching TRBD2 (5 bases). The germline V gene has CDR1 MDHEN and CDR2 SYDVKM. V lost 6 bases and J lost 7, with 15 bases in between. CDR3 length equals 14 residues. In DNA form, the CDR3 reads TGTGCCAGCAGGATGGCTAAAGCGGTCGGGGAGCTGTTTTTT. Amino acids: CASRMAKAVGELFF.

This rearrangement joins TRBV29-1 to TRBJ2-5, with 9 bases aligning to TRBD1. The assigned J gene may be wrong: the sequence end matches TRBJ2-7 better. Per the germline V gene, CDR1 is SQVTM and CDR2 is ANQGSEA. CDR3 length: 16 residues. This CDR3 is CSVERVAGQGAYEQYF. The CDR3, as DNA: TGCAGCGTTGAGCGGGTTGCGGGACAGGGAGCCTACGAGCAGTACTTC.

J is TRBJ1-5 and V is TRBV28, with D possibly TRBD1 on 5 matching bases. Trimming stripped 10 bases from V and 5 bases from J, with 15 bases between. The germline gives CDR1 MDHEN, CDR2 SYDVKM. CDR3 length: 13 residues. In DNA form, the CDR3 reads TGTGCCACCACCCTCCGGGGGGATCAGCCCCAGCATTTT. This encodes CATTLRGDQPQHF.

The chain joins TRBV6-5 to TRBJ2-7; D is perhaps TRBD2 (5 bases). In germline, CDR1 is MNHEY, CDR2 SVGAGI. Trimming shortened V by 2 bases and J by 3 bases, and 14 bases separated the two germline ends. The CDR3 is made up of 15 amino acids. The CDR3 sequence is CASSYIRGLRYEQYF. CDR3 sequence (DNA): TGTGCCAGCAGTTACATTAGAGGGCTACGCTACGAGCAGTACTTC.

The genes are TRBV30 and TRBJ1-2; 8 bases fit TRBD1. V lost 3 bases, J lost 4 bases, and 4 bases stayed unmatched. The germline gives CDR1 GTSNPN, CDR2 SVGIG (reference sequence). The CDR3 loop spans 13 amino acids. Here the CDR3 DNA reads TGTGCCTGGAGGTTTGGACAGGGCTATGGCTACACCTTC. It is translated as CAWRFGQGYGYTF.

The V gene is TRBV28, the J gene TRBJ2-7; TRBD1 aligns across 8 bases. The CDR3 has 15 residues. Germline loops: CDR1 MDHEN, CDR2 SYDVKM. J was trimmed by 4 bases and V by 4 bases; bases with no gene match: 9. CDR3 in amino acids: CASSSRQGKGYEQYF. DNA for the CDR3: TGTGCCAGCAGTTCACGACAGGGGAAAGGTTACGAGCAGTACTTC.

The chain is built from TRBV5-1 and TRBJ2-3; D is undetermined. V was clipped by 3 bases and J by 1 base, with 12 bases between them. The CDR3 has 15 amino acids. The germline CDR1 and CDR2 sequences are SGHRS and YFSETQ. For the CDR3, the DNA is TGCGCCAGCAGCTATCTTAGCTGGGGCACAGATACGCAGTATTTT. Its protein is CASSYLSWGTDTQYF.

The chain carries TRBV7-9 and TRBJ1-1, with D possibly matching TRBD1 (5 bases). Trimming took 5 bases from V and 1 from J, leaving 8 bases between them. CDR3 length: 13 amino acids. Per the germline V gene, CDR1 is SEHNR and CDR2 is FQNEAQ (reference sequence). This CDR3 reads CASSTGQNTEAFF. The CDR3 DNA is TGTGCCAGCAGCACCGGACAGAACACTGAAGCTTTCTTT.

The DNA of the CDR3 is TGTGCCAGCAGGTCTAGCGGGAGCCACGAGCAGTACTTC. It yields the protein CASRSSGSHEQYF. The chain carries TRBV28 and TRBJ2-7, with 10 bases that match TRBD2. The length of the CDR3 is 13 residues. The germline CDR1 and CDR2 sequences are MDHEN and SYDVKM. V gave up 6 bases and J gave up 5 bases; unmatched junction bases: 4.

At least ten counts were recorded for this clone. The rearrangement uses TRBV7-9 and TRBJ2-2; no reliable D call. The ends were cut back, 1 base at V and 5 bases at J, with 8 bases in the middle. Germline CDR1 and CDR2: SEHNR and FQNEAQ (reference sequence). This CDR3 has 14 residues. The CDR3: CASSLVVATGELFF. CDR3 nucleotides: TGTGCCAGCAGCTTAGTAGTAGCAACCGGGGAGCTGTTTTTT.

The DNA of the CDR3 is TGTGCCAGCAGTTACTCGGGACAGTCATTCGATACGCAGTATTTT. It translates to CASSYSGQSFDTQYF. The rearrangement joins TRBV6-6 to TRBJ2-3; 7 bases are shared with TRBD1. Trimming removed 0 bases from V and 6 bases from J; junction bases left unmatched: 6. This CDR3 has 15 amino acids. Germline V gives CDR1 MNHNY, CDR2 SVGAGI (reference sequence).

V and J are TRBV28 and TRBJ1-2, with 7 bases lining up with TRBD1. V shed 7 bases, J shed 7 bases, and the junction held 15 bases outside the gene matches. The CDR3 runs 15 residues. Germline values: CDR1 MDHEN, CDR2 SYDVKM. The CDR3 bases are TGTGCCAGCACCCCATTCACGGGACAGCGAGGTGGCTACACCTTC. Protein product: CASTPFTGQRGGYTF.

In this sample, this clone turned up once. The rearrangement links TRBV5-4 to TRBJ1-1; weak D call: TRBD1 (6 bases). The CDR3 spans 15 residues. The germline V and J ends were trimmed by 0 bases and 0 bases, with 9 bases remaining between them. In germline, CDR1 is SGHNT, CDR2 YYREEE (reference sequence). CDR3 loop: CASSLVDRMNTEAFF. CDR3 bases: TGTGCCAGCAGCTTGGTTGACAGGATGAACACTGAAGCTTTCTTT.

The chain joins TRBV28 to TRBJ2-1; TRBD2 might be the D (6 bases). The germline V and J ends were trimmed by 2 bases and 11 bases, with 10 bases remaining between them. The CDR3 is made up of 12 amino acids. Germline V CDR1 and CDR2: MDHEN, SYDVKM. CDR3 residues: CASSLKRAKQFF. In DNA form, the CDR3 reads TGTGCCAGCAGTTTAAAGCGGGCCAAGCAGTTCTTC.

This rearrangement joins TRBV13 to TRBJ1-2; 7 bases fit TRBD1. The CDR3 is made up of 14 amino acids. The junction had 10 bases not matched to a gene; V was cut back by 5 bases and J by 7 bases. Looked up from germline, CDR1 is PRHDT and CDR2 is FYEKMQ (reference sequence). The CDR3, as DNA: TGTGCCAGCAGCACCCGACAGGGAGAGGGTGGCTACACCTTC. Its protein is CASSTRQGEGGYTF. Together with reference TRBV13 and TRBJ1-2, the CDR3 gives the full variable domain: AAGVIQSPRHLIKEKRETATLKCYPIPRHDTVYWYQQGPGQDPQFLISFYEKMQSDKGSIPDRFSAQQFSDYHSELNMSSLELGDSALYFCASSTRQGEGGYTFGSGTRLTVV.

The chain recombines TRBV5-4 with TRBJ1-1; D is unclear. Germline V gene sequence: CDR1 SGHNT, CDR2 YYREEE (reference sequence). The CDR3 consists of 14 residues. Trimming left V 0 bases short and J 7 bases short, with 13 bases between. CDR3 region: CASSLDRSRLEAFF. The CDR3, as DNA: TGTGCCAGCAGCTTGGACAGATCGCGTCTTGAAGCTTTCTTT.

The J gene is TRBJ1-1, the V gene TRBV10-2; 8 nucleotides agree with TRBD1. The CDR3 runs to 12 residues. The trim removed 7 bases at V and 9 bases at J, leaving 7 bases unmatched. CDR1 and CDR2 from the germline V gene are WSHSY and SAAADI. The DNA for the CDR3 is TGCGCCAGCACCCCCGGACAGGGCCAAGCTTTCTTT. This codes for CASTPGQGQAFF.

The V and J genes are TRBV7-2 and TRBJ1-1; D ambiguous. The V gene's germline CDR1 is SGHTA and CDR2 FQGNSA. The CDR3 runs to 13 residues. Deletions cut 1 base from V and 8 bases from J, with 11 bases between. CDR3 in amino acids: CASSLGLAREAFF. Written as DNA, the CDR3 is TGTGCCAGCAGCTTAGGACTGGCTCGAGAAGCTTTCTTT.

The chain couples TRBV5-8 to TRBJ2-7; TRBD2 matches at 13 bases. CDR3 length equals 15 residues. Germline V gene sequence: CDR1 SGHTS, CDR2 YDEGEE. Germline trimming cut 3 bases from V and 6 bases from J; bases unmatched to any gene: 6. The CDR3 nucleotides read TGTGCCAGCAGCTCTGGACTAGCGGGAGCACTCGAGCAGTACTTC. Its translation is CASSSGLAGALEQYF.

The chain has TRBV7-2 and TRBJ2-5; TRBD1 agrees at 9 bases. V lost 3 bases to trimming and J lost 4 bases; unmatched junction nucleotides: 6. Per the germline V gene, CDR1 is SGHTA and CDR2 is FQGNSA. There are 15 residues in the CDR3. The CDR3 spells CASSFRGQGRETQYF. CDR3 nucleotides: TGTGCCAGCAGCTTTCGGGGACAGGGACGAGAGACCCAGTACTTC. Full variable domain (remainder filled in from reference TRBV7-2 and TRBJ2-5): GAGVSQSPSNKVTEKGKDVELRCDPISGHTALYWYRQSLGQGLEFLIYFQGNSAPDKSGLPSDRFSAERTGGSVSTLTIQRTQQEDSAVYLCASSFRGQGRETQYFGPGTRLLVL.

V and J are TRBV15 and TRBJ2-7; TRBD2 matches at 9 bases. The CDR3 contains 16 residues. In germline, CDR1 is LNHNV, CDR2 YYDKDF (reference sequence). J gave up 0 bases and V 3 bases, and 6 bases lay outside the gene matches. The CDR3 region is CATSRGGLASSYEQYF. CDR3 DNA: TGTGCCACCAGCAGGGGGGGACTAGCTTCCTCCTACGAGCAGTACTTC.

The chain couples TRBV28 to TRBJ1-4, with a weak D call TRBD1 (6 bases). This CDR3 is 15 amino acids long. In germline, CDR1 is MDHEN, CDR2 SYDVKM. The germline V and J ends were trimmed by 5 bases and 6 bases, with 16 bases remaining between them. This CDR3 reads CASSPRGGFDEKLFF. In DNA form, the CDR3 reads TGTGCCAGCAGTCCCCGAGGGGGTTTCGATGAAAAACTGTTTTTT.

The CDR3 DNA reads as TGTGCCAGCAGGCTCTATGACAAGAACACTGAAGCTTTCTTT. It translates to CASRLYDKNTEAFF. The J gene is TRBJ1-1, the V gene TRBV28; D remains ambiguous. The germline V gene has CDR1 MDHEN and CDR2 SYDVKM. The CDR3 consists of 14 residues. V lost 6 bases to trimming and J lost 1 base, with 12 bases between them.

This chain links TRBV7-9 with TRBJ2-7, with 8 bases matching TRBD2. The CDR3 length is 14 residues. V lost 4 bases to trimming and J lost 0 bases; unmatched junction nucleotides: 2. Germline-derived CDR1 and CDR2 are SEHNR and FQNEAQ (reference sequence). In DNA form, the CDR3 reads TGTGCCAGCAGCTCGGGGGGGAGCTCCTACGAGCAGTACTTC. Protein: CASSSGGSSYEQYF.

V usage is TRBV6-4 and J usage is TRBJ1-1, with 7 bases fitting TRBD1. V dropped 0 bases and J dropped 5; count of bases not matched to a gene: 3. The CDR3 is 14 residues long. CDR1 and CDR2 (germline): MRHNA, SNTAGT. CDR3: CASSDSGRGTEAFF. The CDR3 coding sequence is TGTGCCAGCAGTGACTCGGGCAGGGGGACTGAAGCTTTCTTT.

This chain links TRBV27 with TRBJ2-7; TRBD2 aligns across 7 bases. The germline V gene encodes CDR1 MNHEY and CDR2 SMNVEV (reference sequence). The CDR3 is 16 residues long. V lost 3 bases to trimming and J lost 5 bases; unmatched junction nucleotides: 13. This CDR3 reads CASSFFTAGVMDEQYF. The CDR3 DNA sequence: TGTGCCAGCAGTTTCTTTACGGCGGGAGTAATGGACGAGCAGTACTTC.

The rearrangement uses TRBV30 and TRBJ2-7, with TRBD2 as a possible D gene (5 bases). Germline-derived CDR1 and CDR2 are GTSNPN and SVGIG (reference sequence). This CDR3 contains 13 residues. V shed 4 bases and J shed 6 bases, with 16 bases lying between them. CDR3 loop: CAWTGLGSREQYF. The CDR3 DNA reads TGTGCCTGGACGGGATTGGGGTCCCGCGAGCAGTACTTC.

The gene calls are TRBV27 and TRBJ2-7; possible D gene TRBD2, 6 bases. The CDR3 is made up of 16 amino acids. In germline, CDR1 is MNHEY, CDR2 SMNVEV (reference sequence). V was clipped by 2 bases and J by 3 bases, with 17 bases between them. The CDR3 coding sequence is TGTGCCAGCAGTTTAAAACGCCCGACTAGTGGCTACGAGCAGTACTTC. The encoded protein is CASSLKRPTSGYEQYF.

The rearrangement links TRBV28 to TRBJ1-1; D call uncertain. CDR3 length: 15 residues. Trimming took 2 bases from V and 2 from J, leaving 12 bases between them. Germline CDR1 and CDR2: MDHEN and SYDVKM. The CDR3 sequence: CASSLHVSTNTEAFF. CDR3 coding DNA: TGTGCCAGCAGTTTACATGTATCCACTAACACTGAAGCTTTCTTT. Complete variable domain (other parts from reference TRBV28 and TRBJ1-1): DVKVTQSSRYLVKRTGEKVFLECVQDMDHENMFWYRQDPGLGLRLIYFSYDVKMKEKGDIPEGYSVSREKKERFSLILESASTNQTSMYLCASSLHVSTNTEAFFGQGTRLTVV.